The 26 T cell receptor beta chains given below trace back to one sample, sequenced in a study of PD-L1 blockade in urothelial cancer. Time point described: pretreatment peripheral blood. TCRdb's copy holds only in-frame clones and misses some; the assay was immunoSEQ multiplex PCR. The top ten clones hold 1.5% to 2% of a sample with under 70,000 clones, approximately 75% of them seen once. This sample comprised PBMCs, obtained around atezolizumab (anti-PD-L1) treatment. These receptors were taken from a man between 65 and 79 years old with urothelial cancer.

In its sample, this clone was seen a few times. The chain is built from TRBV28 and TRBJ1-1, with D hard to call. Germline CDR1 is MDHEN and CDR2 is SYDVKM. Trimming took off 10 bases at V and 3 bases at J, with 12 bases between the two ends. CDR3 length: 12 residues. The CDR3 DNA reads as TGTGCCACCAAGCCTCAGGACACTGAAGCTTTCTTT. This sequence encodes CATKPQDTEAFF.

The chain couples TRBV7-9 to TRBJ2-7; D perhaps matches TRBD1 (6 bases). The CDR3 loop spans 14 amino acids. Germline V CDR1 and CDR2: SEHNR, FQNEAQ (reference sequence). Deletions cut 2 bases from V and 4 bases from J, with 12 bases between. The CDR3 reads CASSLTTGEYEQYF. The CDR3 DNA follows: TGTGCCAGCAGCTTAACGACAGGTGAATACGAGCAGTACTTC.

CDR3 bases: TGTGCCAGCAGCTGGCTAACAGGGCCAGATACGCAGTATTTT. It codes for CASSWLTGPDTQYF. The chain joins TRBV7-8 to TRBJ2-3; D possibly corresponds to TRBD1 (6 bases). Per germline, CDR1 SGHVS and CDR2 FQNEAQ. Trimming cost V 4 bases and J 4 bases, with 12 bases left between them. This CDR3 comprises 14 residues.

The chain employs TRBV7-8 and TRBJ2-1; D unclear. The length of the CDR3 is 12 residues. V was clipped by 2 bases and J by 7 bases, with 6 bases between them. From germline, CDR1 is SGHVS and CDR2 FQNEAQ. The CDR3 loop reads CASSLSSNEQFF. CDR3 DNA sequence: TGTGCCAGCAGCTTATCCAGTAATGAGCAGTTCTTC.

This sequence joins TRBV6-5 and TRBJ1-2, with TRBD1 as a possible D gene (6 bases). Trimming removed 4 bases at V and 2 bases at J, with 14 bases between. The CDR3 is made up of 15 amino acids. The germline gives CDR1 MNHEY, CDR2 SVGAGI. In DNA form, the CDR3 reads TGTGCCAGCAGTTCAACGGGACAAGTGAACTATGGCTACACCTTC. Its translation: CASSSTGQVNYGYTF.

The rearrangement joins TRBV5-4 to TRBJ2-1, with D unclear. The CDR3 loop spans 13 amino acids. The germline V and J ends were trimmed by 0 bases and 3 bases, with 4 bases remaining between them. The germline CDR1 and CDR2 sequences are SGHNT and YYREEE (reference sequence). The CDR3 DNA follows: TGTGCCAGCAGCTTGGATTACTACAATGAGCAGTTCTTC. It encodes CASSLDYYNEQFF. The full variable domain, in which reference TRBV5-4 and TRBJ2-1 provide the parts outside the CDR3, is ETGVTQSPTHLIKTRGQQVTLRCSSQSGHNTVSWYQQALGQGPQFIFQYYREEENGRGNFPPRFSGLQFPNYSSELNVNALELDDSALYLCASSLDYYNEQFFGPGTRLTVL.

This chain links TRBV7-3 with TRBJ2-5; TRBD2 is a possible D gene (6 bases). CDR1 is SGHTA and CDR2 is FQGTGA in the germline V gene. V dropped 2 bases and J dropped 2 bases, with 9 bases sitting between them. This CDR3 is built from 14 residues. DNA of the CDR3: TGTGCCAGCAGCTTATCTGGGGGGCAAGAGACCCAGTACTTC. The encoded protein is CASSLSGGQETQYF.

In its sample, this clone was seen once. V usage is TRBV7-2 and J usage is TRBJ1-6; D is unclear. The CDR3 runs to 14 residues. V shed 0 bases and J shed 9 bases, with 9 bases lying between them. CDR1 is SGHTA, CDR2 FQGNSA, per germline. CDR3 sequence (DNA): TGTGCCAGCAGCTTAGCAAGGGAGGGTTCACCCCTCCACTTT. Its translation is CASSLAREGSPLHF.

The table lists this clone with a count of one. The chain couples TRBV2 to TRBJ2-3; D gene uncertain. Trimming shortened V by 2 bases and J by 4 bases, and 10 bases separated the two germline ends. The CDR3 is 14 amino acids. Germline values: CDR1 SNHLY, CDR2 FYNNEI. The CDR3 loop is CASSEFVSSDTQYF. As DNA, the CDR3 is TGTGCCAGCAGTGAATTCGTTTCCTCAGATACGCAGTATTTT.

This clone was observed once. The chain couples TRBV7-9 to TRBJ1-1, with D hard to call. CDR3 size: 12 residues. Germline loops: CDR1 SEHNR, CDR2 FQNEAQ (reference sequence). V dropped 5 bases and J dropped 1 base, with 5 bases sitting between them. CDR3 nucleotides: TGTGCCAGCAGCCGGGGGAACACTGAAGCTTTCTTT. It is translated as CASSRGNTEAFF.

This chain uses TRBV10-3 with TRBJ2-1; D remains unclear. Germline V CDR1 and CDR2: ENHRY, SYGVKD. This CDR3 is 13 amino acids long. Between the trimmed V and J ends, which lost 2 bases and 14 bases, there was a span of 16 bases. The CDR3, as DNA: TGTGCCATCAGTGAGCTCCAGGATATGGTGGAGTTCTTC. It translates to CAISELQDMVEFF.

The CDR3 reads CASSLRGDSGNTIYF. CDR3 DNA sequence: TGTGCCAGCAGCTTACGGGGAGACTCTGGAAACACCATATATTTT. The chain employs TRBV7-2 and TRBJ1-3, with D unresolved. Germline CDR1 SGHTA, CDR2 FQGNSA. Trimming removed 2 bases at V and 0 bases at J, with 8 bases between. CDR3 length: 15 residues.

The J gene is TRBJ1-3, the V gene TRBV28; TRBD1 agrees at 7 bases. V shed 4 bases and J 4 bases; nucleotides not matched to a gene: 7. Looked up from germline, CDR1 is MDHEN and CDR2 is SYDVKM. The CDR3 runs 15 residues. The CDR3 spells CASSSARGSGNTIYF. Here the CDR3 DNA reads TGTGCCAGCAGTTCCGCCAGGGGGTCAGGAAACACCATATATTTT.

This clone appeared once. V gene TRBV14 combines with J gene TRBJ2-5, with TRBD2 identical over 15 bases. The ends lost 4 bases at V and 4 bases at J; junction bases unmatched: 1. The CDR3 extends over 15 amino acids. Looked up from germline, CDR1 is SGHDN and CDR2 is FVKESK. CDR3: CASSPGLAGGETQYF. CDR3 nucleotide sequence: TGTGCCAGCAGCCCGGGACTAGCGGGAGGAGAGACCCAGTACTTC.

The gene calls are TRBV19 and TRBJ2-4; 12 bases line up with TRBD2. The length of the CDR3 is 20 residues. V shed 0 bases, J shed 3 bases, and the junction held 12 bases outside the gene matches. Per the germline V gene, CDR1 is LNHDA and CDR2 is SQIVND (reference sequence). In DNA, the CDR3 is TGTGCCAGTAGTATAGATCGGCTCCTAGCGGGAGGGCCTGACAAAAACATTCAGTACTTC. It is translated as CASSIDRLLAGGPDKNIQYF.

The chain joins TRBV11-2 to TRBJ2-5; the D gene is possibly TRBD1 (6 bases). The CDR3 length is 13 residues. Germline V CDR1 and CDR2: SGHAT, FQNNGV. Trimming stripped 3 bases from V and 7 bases from J, with 12 bases between. The CDR3 nucleotides are TGTGCCAGCAGCTTTAAAACAGGGATGACCCAGTACTTC. Translated: CASSFKTGMTQYF. Drawing the rest from reference TRBV11-2 and TRBJ2-5, the complete variable domain is EAGVAQSPRYKIIEKRQSVAFWCNPISGHATLYWYQQILGQGPKLLIQFQNNGVVDDSQLPKDRFSAERLKGVDSTLKIQPAKLEDSAVYLCASSFKTGMTQYFGPGTRLLVL.

This rearrangement joins TRBV19 to TRBJ1-5, with D uncertain. Trimming cost V 7 bases and J 4 bases, with 11 bases left between them. Germline CDR1 is LNHDA and CDR2 is SQIVND (reference sequence). This CDR3 spans 13 amino acids. The CDR3 sequence: CASMAGWNQPQHF. The CDR3 DNA follows: TGTGCCAGTATGGCGGGATGGAATCAGCCCCAGCATTTT.

The chain couples TRBV5-1 to TRBJ1-5, with D unclear. The CDR3 consists of 13 residues. Germline assignment: CDR1 SGHRS and CDR2 YFSETQ. V was trimmed by 3 bases and J by 8 bases, leaving 12 bases between them. CDR3 in DNA: TGCGCCAGCAGCTCTTCTTATGAGGAGCCCCAGCATTTT. The encoded protein is CASSSSYEEPQHF.

The CDR3 DNA reads as TGTGCCAGCAGTCCTACAGGGGAAAGCGGAACTGAAGCTTTCTTT. Amino acid sequence: CASSPTGESGTEAFF. The rearrangement joins TRBV6-5 to TRBJ1-1, with 7 positions matching TRBD1. V lost 5 bases, J lost 5 bases, and 11 bases stayed unmatched. This CDR3 spans 15 amino acids. Per the germline V gene, CDR1 is MNHEY and CDR2 is SVGAGI.

The chain couples TRBV2 to TRBJ1-1; no clear D. The germline V gene encodes CDR1 SNHLY and CDR2 FYNNEI. The CDR3 sequence is 14 residues long. V lost 6 bases to trimming and J lost 4 bases, with 15 bases between them. The DNA for the CDR3 is TGTGCCAGCAGGGTGGTGGCCGAGGGCACTGAAGCTTTCTTT. This codes for CASRVVAEGTEAFF.

This clone was seen repeatedly, ten times or more. The chain uses TRBV28 and TRBJ1-5; 9 bases map to TRBD1. CDR1 is MDHEN and CDR2 is SYDVKM in the germline V gene. V dropped 3 bases and J dropped 6; count of bases not matched to a gene: 6. This CDR3 spans 15 amino acids. In DNA, the CDR3 is TGTGCCAGCAGTTTTCCGGACAGGGGTGTTCAGCCCCAGCATTTT. Protein sequence: CASSFPDRGVQPQHF.

V and J are TRBV7-2 and TRBJ2-7; 10 bases match TRBD1. This CDR3 comprises 18 residues. CDR1 is SGHTA and CDR2 is FQGNSA in the germline V gene. Losses at the gene ends were 5 bases for V and 5 bases for J; bases not matched to a gene: 18. The CDR3 DNA reads as TGTGCCAGCAGCCCCCAAGTACGAGGTAGGGGACAGGGGAACGAGCAGTACTTC. Residues: CASSPQVRGRGQGNEQYF.

The chain carries TRBV5-1 and TRBJ2-1; D gene ambiguous. V was clipped by 2 bases and J by 4 bases, with 13 bases between them. The CDR3 contains 15 residues. Germline V gives CDR1 SGHRS, CDR2 YFSETQ. The DNA of the CDR3 is TGCGCCAGCAGCTTTGAGAACCCTTTATACAATGAGCAGTTCTTC. Its translation: CASSFENPLYNEQFF.

The V call is TRBV29-1, the J call TRBJ2-1; 8 bases fit TRBD1. V shed 5 bases and J 12 bases; nucleotides not matched to a gene: 15. CDR3 length: 14 amino acids. Per germline, CDR1 SQVTM and CDR2 ANQGSEA. As DNA, the CDR3 is TGCAGCGTTTACAGGACAGGGATGAAACGAGGGCAGTTCTTC. As protein: CSVYRTGMKRGQFF.

The V call is TRBV4-3, the J call TRBJ2-6, with D possibly matching TRBD2 (5 bases). V lost 3 bases, J lost 0 bases, and 15 bases lay in between. The CDR3 spans 18 residues. The germline V gene has CDR1 LGHNA and CDR2 YSLEER. DNA for the CDR3: TGCGCCAGCAGCCACGGGGTCAGGATGAGCTCTGGGGCCAACGTCCTGACTTTC. Translating gives CASSHGVRMSSGANVLTF.

The chain has TRBV19 and TRBJ2-6; 8 nucleotides match TRBD1. The V and J ends lost 4 bases and 0 bases, in that order; junction bases with no gene match: 5. The CDR3 loop spans 17 amino acids. Germline V gene data show CDR1 as LNHDA and CDR2 as SQIVND (reference sequence). For the CDR3, the DNA is TGTGCCAGTAGTAAAAGGACAGGGTACTCTGGGGCCAACGTCCTGACTTTC. It translates to CASSKRTGYSGANVLTF.